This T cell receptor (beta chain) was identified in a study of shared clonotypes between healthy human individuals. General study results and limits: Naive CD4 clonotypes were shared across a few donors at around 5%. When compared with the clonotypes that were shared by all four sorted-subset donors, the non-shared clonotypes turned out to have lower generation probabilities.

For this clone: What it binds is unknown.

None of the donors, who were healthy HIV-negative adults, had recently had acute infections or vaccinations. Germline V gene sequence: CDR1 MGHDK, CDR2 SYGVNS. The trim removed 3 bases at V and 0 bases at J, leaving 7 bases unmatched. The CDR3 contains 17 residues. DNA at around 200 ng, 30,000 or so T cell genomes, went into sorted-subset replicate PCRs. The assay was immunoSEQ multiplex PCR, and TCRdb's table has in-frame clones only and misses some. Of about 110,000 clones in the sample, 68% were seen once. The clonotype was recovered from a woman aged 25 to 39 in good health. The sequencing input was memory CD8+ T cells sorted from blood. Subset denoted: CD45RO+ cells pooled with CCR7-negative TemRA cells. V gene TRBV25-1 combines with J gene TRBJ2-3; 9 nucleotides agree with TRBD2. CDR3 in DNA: TGTGCCAGCAGTGATCCAGCGGGAGGCGCTAGCACAGATACGCAGTATTTT. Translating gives CASSDPAGGASTDTQYF.